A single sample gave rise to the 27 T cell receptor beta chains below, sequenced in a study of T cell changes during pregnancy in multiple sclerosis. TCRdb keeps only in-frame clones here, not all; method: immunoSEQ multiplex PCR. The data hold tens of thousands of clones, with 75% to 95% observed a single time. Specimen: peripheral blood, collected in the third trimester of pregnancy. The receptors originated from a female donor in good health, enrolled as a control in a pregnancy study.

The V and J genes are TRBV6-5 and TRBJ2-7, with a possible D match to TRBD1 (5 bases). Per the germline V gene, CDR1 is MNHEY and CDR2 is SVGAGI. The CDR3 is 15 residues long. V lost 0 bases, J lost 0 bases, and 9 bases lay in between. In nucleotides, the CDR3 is TGTGCCAGCAGTTACTCCCAGGGTTCCTCCTACGAGCAGTACTTC. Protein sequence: CASSYSQGSSYEQYF.

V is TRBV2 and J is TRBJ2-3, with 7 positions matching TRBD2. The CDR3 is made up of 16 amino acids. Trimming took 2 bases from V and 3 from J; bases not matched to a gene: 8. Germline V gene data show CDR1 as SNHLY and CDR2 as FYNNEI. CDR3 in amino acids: CASSESPGGRTDTQYF. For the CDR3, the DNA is TGTGCCAGCAGTGAATCCCCCGGGGGGAGGACAGATACGCAGTATTTT.

The DNA of the CDR3 is TGTGCCAGCAGCTTATCGAGAGGGCAGTTCTTC. This codes for CASSLSRGQFF. The chain couples TRBV7-2 to TRBJ2-1; D gene unclear. Between the trimmed V and J ends, which lost 2 bases and 12 bases, there was a span of 8 bases. The CDR3 is made up of 11 amino acids. In germline, CDR1 is SGHTA, CDR2 FQGNSA.

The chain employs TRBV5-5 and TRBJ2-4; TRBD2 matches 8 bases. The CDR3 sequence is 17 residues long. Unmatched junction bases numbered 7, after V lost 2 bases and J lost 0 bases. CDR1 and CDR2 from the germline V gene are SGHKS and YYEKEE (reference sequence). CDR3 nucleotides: TGTGCCAGCAGCTTCCCACGGGGGGGGATAGCCAAAAACATTCAGTACTTC. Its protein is CASSFPRGGIAKNIQYF. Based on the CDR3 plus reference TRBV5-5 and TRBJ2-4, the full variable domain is DAGVTQSPTHLIKTRGQQVTLRCSPISGHKSVSWYQQVLGQGPQFIFQYYEKEERGRGNFPDRFSARQFPNYSSELNVNALLLGDSALYLCASSFPRGGIAKNIQYFGAGTRLSVL.

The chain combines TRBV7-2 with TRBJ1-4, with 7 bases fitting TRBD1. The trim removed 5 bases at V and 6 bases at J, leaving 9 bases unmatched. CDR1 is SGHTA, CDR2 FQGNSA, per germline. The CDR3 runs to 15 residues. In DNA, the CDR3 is TGTGCCAGCAGCCCTCACAGGGGTCGTGATGAAAAACTGTTTTTT. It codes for CASSPHRGRDEKLFF.

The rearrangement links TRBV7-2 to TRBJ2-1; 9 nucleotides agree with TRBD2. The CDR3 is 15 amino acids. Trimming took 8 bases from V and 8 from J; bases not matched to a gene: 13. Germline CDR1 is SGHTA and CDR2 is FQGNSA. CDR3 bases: TGTGCCAGCGCCTTAGCGGGAGATGGAAGCGATGAGCAGTTCTTC. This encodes CASALAGDGSDEQFF.

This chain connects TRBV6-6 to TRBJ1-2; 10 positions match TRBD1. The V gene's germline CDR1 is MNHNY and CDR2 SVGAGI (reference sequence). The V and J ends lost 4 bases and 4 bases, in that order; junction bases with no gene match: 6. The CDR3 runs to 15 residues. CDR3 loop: CASSSPTGGTYGYTF. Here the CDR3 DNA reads TGTGCCAGCAGTTCCCCGACAGGGGGCACCTATGGCTACACCTTC.

The CDR3 is CASGSPYMGASSYEQYF. In DNA form, the CDR3 reads TGTGCCAGCGGAAGCCCGTACATGGGGGCCTCCTCCTACGAGCAGTACTTC. This chain links TRBV28 with TRBJ2-7; D perhaps matches TRBD1 (6 bases). There are 17 residues in the CDR3. V was pared by 8 bases and J by 0 bases, with 23 bases between. Germline-derived CDR1 and CDR2 are MDHEN and SYDVKM.

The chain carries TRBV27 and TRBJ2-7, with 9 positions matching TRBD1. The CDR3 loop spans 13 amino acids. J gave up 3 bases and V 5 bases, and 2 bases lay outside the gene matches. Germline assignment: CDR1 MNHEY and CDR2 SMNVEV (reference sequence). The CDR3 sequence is CASSRQGGYEQYF. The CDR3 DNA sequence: TGTGCCAGCAGTCGACAGGGGGGCTACGAGCAGTACTTC.

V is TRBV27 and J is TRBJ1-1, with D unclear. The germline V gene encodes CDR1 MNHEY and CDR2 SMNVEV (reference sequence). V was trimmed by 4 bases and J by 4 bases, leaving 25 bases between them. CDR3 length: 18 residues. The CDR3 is CASSSSTISGRFVTEAFF. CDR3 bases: TGTGCCAGCAGTTCATCTACGATTTCGGGGAGGTTTGTCACTGAAGCTTTCTTT.

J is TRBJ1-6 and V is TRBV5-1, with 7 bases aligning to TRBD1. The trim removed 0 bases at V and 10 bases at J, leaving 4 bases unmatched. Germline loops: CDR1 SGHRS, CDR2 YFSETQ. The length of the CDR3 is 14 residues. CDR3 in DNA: TGCGCCAGCAGCTTGGAGGGACAGAGCTCACCCCTCCACTTT. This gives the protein CASSLEGQSSPLHF.

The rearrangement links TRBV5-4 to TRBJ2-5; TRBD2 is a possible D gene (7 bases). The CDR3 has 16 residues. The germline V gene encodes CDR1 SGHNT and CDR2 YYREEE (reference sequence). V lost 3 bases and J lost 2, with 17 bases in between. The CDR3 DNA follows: TGTGCCAGCAGCTGGGGGGCGGGGGCCCCTCAAGAGACCCAGTACTTC. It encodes CASSWGAGAPQETQYF. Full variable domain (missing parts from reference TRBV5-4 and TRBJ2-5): ETGVTQSPTHLIKTRGQQVTLRCSSQSGHNTVSWYQQALGQGPQFIFQYYREEENGRGNFPPRFSGLQFPNYSSELNVNALELDDSALYLCASSWGAGAPQETQYFGPGTRLLVL.

Here the CDR3 reads CAIIFGAGTATTGELFF. DNA of the CDR3: TGTGCCATCATATTTGGGGCCGGGACTGCGACCACCGGGGAGCTGTTTTTT. J is TRBJ2-2 and V is TRBV19, with D possibly matching TRBD2 (6 bases). The CDR3 consists of 17 residues. The ends were cut back, 10 bases at V and 4 bases at J, with 25 bases in the middle. CDR1 is LNHDA, CDR2 SQIVND, per germline (reference sequence). Supplemented by reference TRBV19 and TRBJ2-2, the full variable domain reads DGGITQSPKYLFRKEGQNVTLSCEQNLNHDAMYWYRQDPGQGLRLIYYSQIVNDFQKGDIAEGYSVSREKKESFPLTVTSAQKNPTAFYLCAIIFGAGTATTGELFFGEGSRLTVL.

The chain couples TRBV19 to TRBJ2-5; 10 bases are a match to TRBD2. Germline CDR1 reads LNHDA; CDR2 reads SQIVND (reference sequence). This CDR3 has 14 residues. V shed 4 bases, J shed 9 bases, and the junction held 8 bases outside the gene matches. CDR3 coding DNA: TGTGCCAGTAGTAACAGGGGAGCGGGGGGGGCCCAGTACTTC. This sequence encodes CASSNRGAGGAQYF.

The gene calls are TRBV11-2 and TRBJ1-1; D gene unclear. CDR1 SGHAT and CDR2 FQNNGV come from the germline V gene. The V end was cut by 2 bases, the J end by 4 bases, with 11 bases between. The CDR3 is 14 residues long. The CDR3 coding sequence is TGTGCCAGCAGCTTAACAGATCAAGGCACTGAAGCTTTCTTT. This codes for CASSLTDQGTEAFF.

Here the CDR3 DNA reads TGTGCCAGCAGTTATTGGGGGGGCGCGTTTGGCTACACCTTC. Translating gives CASSYWGGAFGYTF. The chain couples TRBV6-5 to TRBJ1-2, with D tentatively TRBD1 (6 bases). Germline V CDR1 and CDR2: MNHEY, SVGAGI. This CDR3 has 14 residues. Trimming pared 3 bases from V and 7 bases from J, leaving 15 bases between.

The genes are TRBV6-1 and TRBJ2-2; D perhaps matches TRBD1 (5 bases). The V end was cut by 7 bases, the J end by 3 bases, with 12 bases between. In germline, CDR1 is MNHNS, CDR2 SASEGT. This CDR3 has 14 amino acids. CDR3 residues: CASIVAGHTGELFF. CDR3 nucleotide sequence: TGTGCCAGCATAGTGGCAGGGCACACCGGGGAGCTGTTTTTT.

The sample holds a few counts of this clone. CDR3 nucleotide sequence: TGTGCTAGTGGCTCCGGGAACCAGAACACTGAAGCTTTCTTT. Protein: CASGSGNQNTEAFF. The V and J genes are TRBV12-5 and TRBJ1-1; D is uncertain. CDR1 and CDR2 from the germline V gene are LGHNT and FRNRAP. The CDR3 runs 14 residues. The V and J ends lost 6 bases and 1 base respectively, with 12 bases between them.

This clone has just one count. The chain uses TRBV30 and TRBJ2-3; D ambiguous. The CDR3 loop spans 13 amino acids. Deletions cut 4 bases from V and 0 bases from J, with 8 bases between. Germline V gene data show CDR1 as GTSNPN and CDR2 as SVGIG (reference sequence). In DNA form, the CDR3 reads TGTGCCTGGACCTCCCCGAGCACAGATACGCAGTATTTT. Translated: CAWTSPSTDTQYF. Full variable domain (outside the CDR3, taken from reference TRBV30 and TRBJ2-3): SQTIHQWPATLVQPVGSPLSLECTVEGTSNPNLYWYRQAAGRGLQLLFYSVGIGQISSEVPQNLSASRPQDRQFILSSKKLLLSDSGFYLCAWTSPSTDTQYFGPGTRLTVL.

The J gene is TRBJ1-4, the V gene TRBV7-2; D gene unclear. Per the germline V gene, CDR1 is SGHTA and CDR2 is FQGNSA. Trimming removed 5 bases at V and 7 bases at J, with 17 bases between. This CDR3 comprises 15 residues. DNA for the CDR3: TGTGCCAGCAGCCTGACACCTCCCGGAGGTGAAAAACTGTTTTTT. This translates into CASSLTPPGGEKLFF.

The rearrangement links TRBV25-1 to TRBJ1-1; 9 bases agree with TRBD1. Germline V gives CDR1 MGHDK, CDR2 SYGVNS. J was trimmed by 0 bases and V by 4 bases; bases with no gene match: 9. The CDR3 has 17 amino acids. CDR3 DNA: TGTGCCAGCAGTGTTGACAGGGGGGGTTTCATGAACACTGAAGCTTTCTTT. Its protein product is CASSVDRGGFMNTEAFF.

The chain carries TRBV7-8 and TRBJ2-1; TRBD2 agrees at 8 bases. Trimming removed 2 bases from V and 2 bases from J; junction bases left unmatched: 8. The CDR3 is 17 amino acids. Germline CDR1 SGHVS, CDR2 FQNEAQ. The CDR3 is CASSLILTAGAYNEQFF. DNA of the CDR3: TGTGCCAGCAGCTTAATACTGACAGCGGGGGCCTACAATGAGCAGTTCTTC.

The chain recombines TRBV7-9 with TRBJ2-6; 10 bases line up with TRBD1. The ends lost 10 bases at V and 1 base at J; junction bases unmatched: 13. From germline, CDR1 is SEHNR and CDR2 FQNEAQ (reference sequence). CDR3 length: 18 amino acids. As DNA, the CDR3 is TGTGCCACTCGCCCCGACAGGGGGCCGAAGTCTGGGGCCAACGTCCTGACTTTC. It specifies CATRPDRGPKSGANVLTF.

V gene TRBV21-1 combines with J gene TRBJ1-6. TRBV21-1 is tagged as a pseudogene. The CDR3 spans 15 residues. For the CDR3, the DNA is TGTGCCAGCACTCCAACCCGGACTAATGATTCACCCCTCCACTTT. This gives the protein CASTPTRTNDSPLHF.

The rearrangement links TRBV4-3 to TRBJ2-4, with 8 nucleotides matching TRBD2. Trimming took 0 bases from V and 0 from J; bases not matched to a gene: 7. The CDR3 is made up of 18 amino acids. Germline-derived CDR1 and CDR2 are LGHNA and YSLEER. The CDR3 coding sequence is TGCGCCAGCAGCCAAGATAGGGCAACTAGCGGAGCCAAAAACATTCAGTACTTC. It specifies CASSQDRATSGAKNIQYF.

The CDR3 sequence is CASRANSYEQYF. CDR3 nucleotides: TGTGCCAGTAGGGCAAACTCCTACGAGCAGTACTTC. V is TRBV19 and J is TRBJ2-7; D gene ambiguous. V lost 6 bases and J 0 bases, leaving 6 bases between the germline ends. The CDR3 has 12 amino acids. Germline V gives CDR1 LNHDA, CDR2 SQIVND (reference sequence).

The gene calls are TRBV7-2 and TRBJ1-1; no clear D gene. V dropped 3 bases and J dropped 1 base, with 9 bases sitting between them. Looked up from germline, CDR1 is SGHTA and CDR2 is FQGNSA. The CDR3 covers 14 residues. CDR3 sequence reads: CASSFSAGNTEAFF. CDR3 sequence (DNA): TGTGCCAGCAGCTTTTCCGCCGGGAACACTGAAGCTTTCTTT.